Described below is a single T cell receptor (beta chain) sequence and its context. TCRdb's copy holds only in-frame clones and misses some; the assay was immunoSEQ multiplex PCR. In the table there are over 200,000 clones, 80% to 90% of which are singletons. Germline V lookup: CDR1 SGHDT, CDR2 YYEEEE. There are 15 residues in the CDR3. Trimming removed 5 bases from V and 4 bases from J, with 15 bases in between. This entry comes from a study of blood T cell repertoires in COVID-19. For the study at large: Researchers got acute and convalescent COVID-19 samples from the United States, Italy and Spain.

Each participant's cohort was designated according to participant-reported clinical history. The sequenced sample consisted of PBMCs or T cells enriched from blood (not recorded which). The V gene is TRBV5-6, the J gene TRBJ2-2; D might be TRBD1 (6 bases). The source is a man aged 35-49 years who had recovered from COVID-19. The DNA for the CDR3 is TGTGCCAGCAGAAAGGGACAAATTGGCACCGGGGAGCTGTTTTTT. Encoded protein: CASRKGQIGTGELFF.